The rows below give T cell receptor beta chains drawn from one sample of a study of siplizumab effects on memory and regulatory T cells. Assay used: immunoSEQ multiplex PCR; TCRdb lists only in-frame clones, some missing. The sample lists roughly 100,000 clones; roughly 91% were seen once. Sequencing was performed on non-Treg CD4+ T cells sorted from blood. The receptors were gathered from a human donor in good health. The CDR3 runs from the conserved cysteine through the conserved F or W. Only some rows state a clone size, as once, few, many or a class for expanded clones.

TRBJ2-2 | - | TRBV13 | CASSLVGYTGELFF
TRBJ2-1 | - | TRBV7-6 | CASSLGGRLSYNEQFF
TRBJ2-3 | - | TRBV14 | CASSPGPDTQYF
TRBJ2-3 | - | TRBV5-1 | CASSSTGQGLTDTQYF
TRBJ2-7 | - | TRBV28 | CASSHWRGRNEQYF
TRBJ1-5 | - | TRBV6-5 | CASALDRDNQPQHF
TRBJ2-7 | - | TRBV7-9 | CASSSEYRGNIYEQYF
TRBJ1-6 | - | TRBV19 | CASSIARGGSPLHF
TRBJ1-4 | - | TRBV19 | CASSISQGGNEKLFF
TRBJ2-7 | - | TRBV9 | CASSVVTSGMSEQYF
TRBJ1-1 | - | TRBV6-6 | CASSIPPGSTEAFF
TRBJ2-2 | - | TRBV19 | CASSSLALVNTGELFF
TRBJ2-1 | - | TRBV6-4 | CASSDGIYNEQFF
TRBJ2-3 | - | TRBV7-2 | CASSLSSSTDTQYF
TRBJ1-2 | - | TRBV18 | CASSPPGVYGYTF
TRBJ1-3 | once | TRBV11-3 | CASSAGLSGNTIYF
TRBJ2-7 | - | TRBV7-2 | CASSLGGRAYEQYF
TRBJ1-2 | - | TRBV28 | CASRPWDSKNYGYTF
TRBJ1-2 | - | TRBV29-1 | CSVLRGTGGNGYTF
TRBJ1-5 | - | TRBV30 | CAWSVQGNQPQHF
TRBJ1-5 | - | TRBV2 | CASNPFQGGYQPQHF
TRBJ2-7 | - | TRBV5-4 | CASSLEAGRQYF
TRBJ1-1 | few | TRBV5-6 | CASSLGLTGDGTEAFF